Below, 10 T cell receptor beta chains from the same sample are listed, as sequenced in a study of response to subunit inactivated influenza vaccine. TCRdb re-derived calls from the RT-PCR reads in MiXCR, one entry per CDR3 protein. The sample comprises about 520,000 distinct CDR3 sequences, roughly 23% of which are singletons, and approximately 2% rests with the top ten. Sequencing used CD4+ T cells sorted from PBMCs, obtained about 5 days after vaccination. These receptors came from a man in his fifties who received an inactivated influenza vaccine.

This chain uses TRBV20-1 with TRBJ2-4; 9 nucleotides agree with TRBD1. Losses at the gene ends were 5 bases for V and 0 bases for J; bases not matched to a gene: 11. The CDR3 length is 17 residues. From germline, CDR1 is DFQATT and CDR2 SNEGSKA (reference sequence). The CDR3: CSAGKRTGVLAKNIQYF. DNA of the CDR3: TGCAGTGCTGGAAAACGGACAGGGGTCCTAGCCAAAAACATTCAGTACTTC.

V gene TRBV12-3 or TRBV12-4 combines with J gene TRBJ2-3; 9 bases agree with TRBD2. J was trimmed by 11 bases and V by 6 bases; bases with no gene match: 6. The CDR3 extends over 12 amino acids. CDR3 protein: CASSLSGRGQYF. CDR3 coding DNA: TGTGCCAGCAGCCTTAGCGGGAGAGGGCAGTATTTT.

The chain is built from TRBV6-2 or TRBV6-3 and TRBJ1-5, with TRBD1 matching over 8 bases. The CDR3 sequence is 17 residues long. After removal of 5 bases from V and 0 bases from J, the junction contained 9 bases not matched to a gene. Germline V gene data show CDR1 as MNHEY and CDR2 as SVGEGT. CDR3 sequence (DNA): TGTGCCAGCAGTGCGCGACAGGGGCAAAATAGCAATCAGCCCCAGCATTTT. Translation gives CASSARQGQNSNQPQHF.

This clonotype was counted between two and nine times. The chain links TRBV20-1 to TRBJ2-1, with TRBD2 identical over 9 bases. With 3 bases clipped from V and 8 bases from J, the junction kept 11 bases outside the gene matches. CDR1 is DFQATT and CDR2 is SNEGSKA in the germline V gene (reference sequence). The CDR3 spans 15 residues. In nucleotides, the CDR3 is TGCAGTGCTAGCAATCGCGGGGGGGCTTTATATGAGCAGTTCTTC. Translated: CSASNRGGALYEQFF.

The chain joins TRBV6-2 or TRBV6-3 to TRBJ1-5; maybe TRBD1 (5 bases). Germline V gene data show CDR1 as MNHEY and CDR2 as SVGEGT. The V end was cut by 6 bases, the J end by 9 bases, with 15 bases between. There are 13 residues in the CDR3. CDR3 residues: CASSPGTLGPQHF. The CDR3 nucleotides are TGTGCCAGCAGCCCCGGGACCTTGGGGCCCCAGCATTTT.

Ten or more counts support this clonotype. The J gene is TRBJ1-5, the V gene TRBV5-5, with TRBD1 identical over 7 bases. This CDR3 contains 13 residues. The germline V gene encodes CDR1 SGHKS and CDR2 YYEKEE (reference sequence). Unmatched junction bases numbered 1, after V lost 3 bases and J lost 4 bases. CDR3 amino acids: CASSSTGNQPQHF. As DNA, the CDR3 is TGTGCCAGCAGCTCGACAGGGAATCAGCCCCAGCATTTT.

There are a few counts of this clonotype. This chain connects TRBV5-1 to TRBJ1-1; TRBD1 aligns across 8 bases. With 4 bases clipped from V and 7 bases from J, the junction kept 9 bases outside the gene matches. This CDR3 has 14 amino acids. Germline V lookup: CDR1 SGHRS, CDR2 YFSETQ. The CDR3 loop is CASSVSGGTFEAFF. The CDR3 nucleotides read TGCGCCAGCAGCGTTTCAGGGGGCACGTTTGAAGCTTTCTTT.

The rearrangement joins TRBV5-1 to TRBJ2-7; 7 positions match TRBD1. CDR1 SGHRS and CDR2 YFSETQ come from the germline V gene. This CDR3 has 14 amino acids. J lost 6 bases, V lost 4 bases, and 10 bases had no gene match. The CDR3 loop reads CASSPGLPGGEQYF. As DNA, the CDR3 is TGCGCCAGCAGCCCCGGACTTCCAGGGGGCGAGCAGTACTTC.

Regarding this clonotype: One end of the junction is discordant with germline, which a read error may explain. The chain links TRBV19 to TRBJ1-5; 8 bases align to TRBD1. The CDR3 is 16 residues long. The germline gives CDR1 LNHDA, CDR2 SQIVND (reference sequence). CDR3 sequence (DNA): TGTGCCAGCAGTATTAGAGGACAGGGAGATCTTCAGCCCCAGCATTTT. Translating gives CASSIRGQGDLQPQHF.

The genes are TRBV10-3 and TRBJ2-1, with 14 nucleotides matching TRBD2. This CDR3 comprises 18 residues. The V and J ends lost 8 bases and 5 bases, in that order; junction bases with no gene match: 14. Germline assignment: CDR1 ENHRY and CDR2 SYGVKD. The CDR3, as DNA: TGTGCCATCCAGACTAGCGGGAGGGTATCAACCGGGAACAATGAGCAGTTCTTC. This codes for CAIQTSGRVSTGNNEQFF.